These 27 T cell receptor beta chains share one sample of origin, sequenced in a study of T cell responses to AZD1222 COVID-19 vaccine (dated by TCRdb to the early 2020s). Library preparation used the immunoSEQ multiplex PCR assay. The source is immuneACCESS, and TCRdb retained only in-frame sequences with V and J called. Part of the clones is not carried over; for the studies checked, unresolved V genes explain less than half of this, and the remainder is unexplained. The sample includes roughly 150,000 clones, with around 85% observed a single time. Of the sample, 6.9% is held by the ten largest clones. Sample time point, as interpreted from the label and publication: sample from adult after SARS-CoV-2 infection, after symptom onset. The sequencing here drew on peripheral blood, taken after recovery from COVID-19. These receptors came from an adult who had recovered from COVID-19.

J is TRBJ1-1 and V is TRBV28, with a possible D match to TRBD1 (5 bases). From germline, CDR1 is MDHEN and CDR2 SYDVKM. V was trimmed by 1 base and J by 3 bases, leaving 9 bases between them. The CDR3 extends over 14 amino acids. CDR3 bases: TGTGCCAGCAGTTTATTGAAGGGGTACACTGAAGCTTTCTTT. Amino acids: CASSLLKGYTEAFF.

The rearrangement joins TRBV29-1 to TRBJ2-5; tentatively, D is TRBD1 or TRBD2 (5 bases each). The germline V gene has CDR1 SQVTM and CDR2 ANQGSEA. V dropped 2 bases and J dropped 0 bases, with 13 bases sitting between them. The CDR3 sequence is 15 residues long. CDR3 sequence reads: CSVEIGTDDQETQYF. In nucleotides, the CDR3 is TGCAGCGTTGAAATCGGGACGGACGACCAAGAGACCCAGTACTTC.

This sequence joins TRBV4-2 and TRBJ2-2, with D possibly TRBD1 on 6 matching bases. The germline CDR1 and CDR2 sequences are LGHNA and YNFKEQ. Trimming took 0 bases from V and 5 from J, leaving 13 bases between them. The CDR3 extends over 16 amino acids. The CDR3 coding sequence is TGTGCCAGCAGCCAAGATCCTCGGACAGTTACCGGGGAGCTGTTTTTT. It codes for CASSQDPRTVTGELFF.

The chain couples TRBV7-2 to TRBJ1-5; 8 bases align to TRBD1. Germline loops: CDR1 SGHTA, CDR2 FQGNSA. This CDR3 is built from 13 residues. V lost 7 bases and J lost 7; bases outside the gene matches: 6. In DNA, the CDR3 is TGTGCCAGCACAGGGAGGGACAGGCAGCCCCAGCATTTT. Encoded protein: CASTGRDRQPQHF.

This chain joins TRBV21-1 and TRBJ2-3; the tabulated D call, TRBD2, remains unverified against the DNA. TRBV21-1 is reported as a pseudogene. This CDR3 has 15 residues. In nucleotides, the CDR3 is TGTGCCAGGGAGACTAGCGGGAGGAGGTCAGATACGCAGTATTTT. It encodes CARETSGRRSDTQYF.

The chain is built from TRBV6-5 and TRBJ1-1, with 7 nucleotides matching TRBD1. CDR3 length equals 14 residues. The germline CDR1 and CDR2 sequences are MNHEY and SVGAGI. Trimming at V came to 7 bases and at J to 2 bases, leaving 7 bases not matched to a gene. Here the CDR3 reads CASIWTGRNTEAFF. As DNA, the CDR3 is TGTGCCAGCATTTGGACAGGAAGAAACACTGAAGCTTTCTTT.

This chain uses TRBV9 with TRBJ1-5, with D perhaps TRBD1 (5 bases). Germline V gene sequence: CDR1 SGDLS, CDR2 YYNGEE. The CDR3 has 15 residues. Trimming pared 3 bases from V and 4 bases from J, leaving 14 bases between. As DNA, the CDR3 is TGTGCCAGCAGCGCTGGGACGGGGGGGAATCAGCCCCAGCATTTT. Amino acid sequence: CASSAGTGGNQPQHF.

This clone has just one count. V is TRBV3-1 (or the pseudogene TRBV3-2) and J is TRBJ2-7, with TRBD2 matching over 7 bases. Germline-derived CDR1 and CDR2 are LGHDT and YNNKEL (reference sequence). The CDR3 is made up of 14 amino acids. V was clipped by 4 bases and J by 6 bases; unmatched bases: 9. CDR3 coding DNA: TGTGCCAGCAGCCGACGGAGCGGGGAATCCGAGCAGTACTTC. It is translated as CASSRRSGESEQYF.

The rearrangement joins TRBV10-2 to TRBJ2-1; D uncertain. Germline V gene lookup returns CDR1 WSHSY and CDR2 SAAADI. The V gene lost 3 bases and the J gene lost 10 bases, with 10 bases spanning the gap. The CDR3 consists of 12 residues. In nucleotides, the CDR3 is TGCGCCAGCAGTGACCCCCAGCTAGAGCAGTTCTTC. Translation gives CASSDPQLEQFF.

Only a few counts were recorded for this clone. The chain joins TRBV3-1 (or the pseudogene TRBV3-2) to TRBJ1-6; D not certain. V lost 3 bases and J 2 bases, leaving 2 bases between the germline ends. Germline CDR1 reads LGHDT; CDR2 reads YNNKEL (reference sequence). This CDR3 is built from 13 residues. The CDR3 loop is CASSQAYNSPLHF. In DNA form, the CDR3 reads TGTGCCAGCAGCCAGGCCTATAATTCACCCCTCCACTTT.

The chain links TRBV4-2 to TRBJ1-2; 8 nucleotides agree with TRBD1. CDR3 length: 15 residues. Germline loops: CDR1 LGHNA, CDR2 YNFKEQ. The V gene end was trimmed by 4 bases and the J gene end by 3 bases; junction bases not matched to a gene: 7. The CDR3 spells CASSLDLTGDYGYTF. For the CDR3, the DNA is TGTGCCAGCAGCCTGGATTTGACAGGGGACTATGGCTACACCTTC.

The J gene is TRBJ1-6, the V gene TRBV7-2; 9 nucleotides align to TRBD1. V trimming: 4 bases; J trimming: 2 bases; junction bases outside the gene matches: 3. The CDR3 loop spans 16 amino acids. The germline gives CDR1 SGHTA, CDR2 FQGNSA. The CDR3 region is CASSWGQGPYNSPLHF. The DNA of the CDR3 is TGTGCCAGCAGCTGGGGACAGGGCCCCTATAATTCACCCCTCCACTTT. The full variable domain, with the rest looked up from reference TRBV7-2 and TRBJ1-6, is GAGVSQSPSNKVTEKGKDVELRCDPISGHTALYWYRQSLGQGLEFLIYFQGNSAPDKSGLPSDRFSAERTGGSVSTLTIQRTQQEDSAVYLCASSWGQGPYNSPLHFGNGTRLTVT.

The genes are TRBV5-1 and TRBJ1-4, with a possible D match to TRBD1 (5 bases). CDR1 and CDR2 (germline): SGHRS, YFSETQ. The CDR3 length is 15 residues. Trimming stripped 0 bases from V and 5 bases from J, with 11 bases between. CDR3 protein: CASSLDAGGNEKLFF. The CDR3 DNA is TGCGCCAGCAGCTTGGACGCGGGGGGAAATGAAAAACTGTTTTTT.

CDR3 coding DNA: TGTGCCAGCAGTTTAATGGGACGGGAAAACACCGGGGAGCTGTTTTTT. Its translation is CASSLMGRENTGELFF. This sequence joins TRBV28 and TRBJ2-2; D may match TRBD1 or TRBD2 (5 bases each). CDR3 size: 16 residues. Germline lookup yields CDR1 MDHEN and CDR2 SYDVKM. V lost 2 bases to trimming and J lost 2 bases, with 12 bases between them. The full variable domain, rest sourced from reference TRBV28 and TRBJ2-2, is DVKVTQSSRYLVKRTGEKVFLECVQDMDHENMFWYRQDPGLGLRLIYFSYDVKMKEKGDIPEGYSVSREKKERFSLILESASTNQTSMYLCASSLMGRENTGELFFGEGSRLTVL.

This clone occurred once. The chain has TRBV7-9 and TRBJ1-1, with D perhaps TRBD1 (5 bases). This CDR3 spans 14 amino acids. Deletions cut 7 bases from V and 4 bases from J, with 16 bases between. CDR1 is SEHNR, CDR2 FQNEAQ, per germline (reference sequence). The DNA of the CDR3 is TGTGCCAGCAACACCGTCGGGGCCGGCACTGAAGCTTTCTTT. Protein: CASNTVGAGTEAFF.

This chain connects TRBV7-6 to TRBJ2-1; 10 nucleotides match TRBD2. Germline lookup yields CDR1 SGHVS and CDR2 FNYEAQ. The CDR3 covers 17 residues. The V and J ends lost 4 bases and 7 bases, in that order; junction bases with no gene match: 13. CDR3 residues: CASSSRTSGASMNEQFF. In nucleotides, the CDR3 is TGTGCCAGCAGCTCCCGGACTAGCGGAGCCTCCATGAATGAGCAGTTCTTC. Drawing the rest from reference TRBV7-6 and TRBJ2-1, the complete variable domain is GAGVSQSPRYKVTKRGQDVALRCDPISGHVSLYWYRQALGQGPEFLTYFNYEAQQDKSGLPNDRFSAERPEGSISTLTIQRTEQRDSAMYRCASSSRTSGASMNEQFFGPGTRLTVL.

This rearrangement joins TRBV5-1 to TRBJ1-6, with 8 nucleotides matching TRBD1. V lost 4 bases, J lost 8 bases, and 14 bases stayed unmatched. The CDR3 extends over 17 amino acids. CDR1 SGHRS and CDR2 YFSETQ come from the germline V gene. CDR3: CASSMTTGDFKDSPLHF. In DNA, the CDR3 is TGCGCCAGCAGCATGACGACAGGGGATTTTAAGGATTCACCCCTCCACTTT.

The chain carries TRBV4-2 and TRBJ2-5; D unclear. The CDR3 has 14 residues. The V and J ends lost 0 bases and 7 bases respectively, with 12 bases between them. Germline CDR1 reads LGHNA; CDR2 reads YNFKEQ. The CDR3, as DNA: TGTGCCAGCAGCCAAGAAGGAAGCGAAGGGACCCAGTACTTC. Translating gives CASSQEGSEGTQYF.

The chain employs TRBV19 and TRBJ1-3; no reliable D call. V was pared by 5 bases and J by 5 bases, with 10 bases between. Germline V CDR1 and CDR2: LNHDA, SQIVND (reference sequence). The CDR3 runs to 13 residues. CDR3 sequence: CASSPPQRNTIYF. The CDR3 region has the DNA TGTGCCAGTAGTCCGCCCCAGCGAAACACCATATATTTT.

CDR3: CASSFPGQGGSIAEAFF. CDR3 sequence (DNA): TGTGCCAGCAGCTTCCCCGGACAGGGTGGAAGTATCGCTGAAGCTTTCTTT. This rearrangement joins TRBV11-2 to TRBJ1-1, with TRBD1 matching 8 bases. Germline values: CDR1 SGHAT, CDR2 FQNNGV. J was trimmed by 6 bases and V by 3 bases; bases with no gene match: 15. The CDR3 contains 17 residues.

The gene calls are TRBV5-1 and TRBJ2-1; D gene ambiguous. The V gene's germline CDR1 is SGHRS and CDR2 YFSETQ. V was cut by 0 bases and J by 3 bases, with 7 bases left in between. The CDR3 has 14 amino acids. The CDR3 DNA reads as TGCGCCAGCAGCTTGGCGAGGTACTACAATGAGCAGTTCTTC. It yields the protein CASSLARYYNEQFF.

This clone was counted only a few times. This CDR3 reads CASSLDPTVQPQHF. The DNA of the CDR3 is TGTGCCAGCAGCTTAGACCCCACAGTTCAGCCCCAGCATTTT. The V call is TRBV7-2, the J call TRBJ1-5; no firm D call. Trimming took 1 base from V and 6 from J, leaving 10 bases between them. CDR1 is SGHTA, CDR2 FQGNSA, per germline. The CDR3 loop spans 14 amino acids.

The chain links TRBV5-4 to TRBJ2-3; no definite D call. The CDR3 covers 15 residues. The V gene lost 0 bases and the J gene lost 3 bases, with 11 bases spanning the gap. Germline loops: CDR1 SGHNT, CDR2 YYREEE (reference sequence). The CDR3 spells CASSLAVTQTDTQYF. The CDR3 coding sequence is TGTGCCAGCAGCTTGGCTGTCACCCAAACAGATACGCAGTATTTT.

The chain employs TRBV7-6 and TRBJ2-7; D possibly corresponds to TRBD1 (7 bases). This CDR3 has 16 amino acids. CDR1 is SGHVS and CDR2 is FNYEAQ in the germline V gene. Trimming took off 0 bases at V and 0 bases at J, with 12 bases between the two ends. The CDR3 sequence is CASSLARQGGSYEQYF. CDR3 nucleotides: TGTGCCAGCAGCTTAGCTCGTCAGGGGGGCTCCTACGAGCAGTACTTC.

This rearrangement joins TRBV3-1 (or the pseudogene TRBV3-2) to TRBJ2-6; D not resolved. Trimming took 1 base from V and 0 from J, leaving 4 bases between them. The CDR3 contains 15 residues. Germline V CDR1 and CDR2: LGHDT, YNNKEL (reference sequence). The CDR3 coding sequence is TGTGCCAGCAGCCAAGTTTCCTCTGGGGCCAACGTCCTGACTTTC. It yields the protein CASSQVSSGANVLTF.

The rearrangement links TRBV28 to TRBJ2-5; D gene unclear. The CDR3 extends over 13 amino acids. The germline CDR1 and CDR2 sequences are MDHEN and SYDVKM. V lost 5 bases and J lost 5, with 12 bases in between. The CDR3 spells CASSMAGQETQYF. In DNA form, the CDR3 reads TGTGCCAGCAGTATGGCTGGCCAGGAGACCCAGTACTTC.

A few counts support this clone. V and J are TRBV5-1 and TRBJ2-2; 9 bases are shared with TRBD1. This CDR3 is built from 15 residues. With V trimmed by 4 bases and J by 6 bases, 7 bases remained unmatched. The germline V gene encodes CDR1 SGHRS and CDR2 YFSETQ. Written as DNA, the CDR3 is TGCGCCAGCAGCCCGGGACAGGGTAACGCCGGGGAGCTGTTTTTT. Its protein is CASSPGQGNAGELFF.